The rows below give T cell receptor beta chains drawn from one sample of a study of blood T cell repertoires in COVID-19. Data came from immunoSEQ multiplex PCR; TCRdb stores just in-frame clones and leaves some out. Here the sample spans over 200,000 clones, more than 70% being singletons. Specimen: peripheral blood. Every receptor here comes from an older man with acute or convalescent COVID-19. The CDR3 runs from the conserved cysteine through the conserved F or W. The D gene is left open where the match is weak. A clone size is listed for some rows: how often the clone was seen (once, few, many), or a class if it is expanded.

v_call	d_call	j_call	clone_size	cdr3_nt	cdr3_aa
TRBV7-6	TRBD2	TRBJ2-5	NA	TGTGCCAGCAGCTCCGGAGGCGCGGGGGGAACACGGGAGACCCAGTACTTC	CASSSGGAGGTRETQYF
TRBV19	NA	TRBJ1-6	NA	TGTGCCAGTAGTCTCGAAAACAGCTTACGGGGGAATTCACCCCTCCACTTT	CASSLENSLRGNSPLHF
TRBV7-9	TRBD1	TRBJ2-7	NA	TGTGCCAGCAGCTTAGTTTCCGGACAGGGGGCACGGGAGCAGTACTTC	CASSLVSGQGAREQYF
TRBV5-5	TRBD2	TRBJ2-2	once	TGTGCCAGCAGCTTGACCTCCGGGACTACTAACACCGGGGAGCTGTTTTTT	CASSLTSGTTNTGELFF
TRBV3-1/TRBV3-2	NA	TRBJ2-3	NA	TGTGCCAGCAGCCCCGGGACTCCAACAGATACGCAGTATTTT	CASSPGTPTDTQYF
TRBV5-1	TRBD2	TRBJ2-7	once	TGCGCCAGCAGTAAACCCCTCCTGGGCGGGAGCGTCGGGGACGAGCAGTACTTC	CASSKPLLGGSVGDEQYF
TRBV2	NA	TRBJ2-6	NA	TGTGCCAGCAGTCCCGACAGCTACTCTGGGGCCAACGTCCTGACTTTC	CASSPDSYSGANVLTF
TRBV2	NA	TRBJ2-7	NA	TGTGCCACCCACAAGGGAGTAGCAGGATACGAGCAGTACTTC	CATHKGVAGYEQYF
TRBV5-1	TRBD2	TRBJ2-5	NA	TGCGCCAGCAGCTGGGGGCTAGCGGGGACCCAGTACTTC	CASSWGLAGTQYF
TRBV3-1/TRBV3-2	NA	TRBJ2-7	NA	TGTGCCAGCAGCCAGCACCACGACAGCAGCTCCTACGAGCAGTACTTC	CASSQHHDSSSYEQYF
TRBV7-2	NA	TRBJ1-2	NA	TGTGCCAGCAGCCCCCTAGCAGGCGGACTGAGCTACACCTTC	CASSPLAGGLSYTF
TRBV7-9	TRBD1	TRBJ2-7	NA	TGTGCCAGCAGCCAACGACAGGGAACTAACGACGAGCAGTACTTC	CASSQRQGTNDEQYF
TRBV3-1/TRBV3-2	NA	TRBJ2-3	NA	TGTGCCAGCAGCCCGGGGGACTCTAATACGCAGTATTTT	CASSPGDSNTQYF
TRBV7-6	TRBD2	TRBJ2-1	NA	TGTGCCAGCAGCCCCGGACTAGCGGAGTACAATGAGCAGTTCTTC	CASSPGLAEYNEQFF
TRBV3-1/TRBV3-2	NA	TRBJ2-7	NA	TGTGCCAGCAGCCAAAACCTAGCAGGCGAGCAGTACTTC	CASSQNLAGEQYF
TRBV25-1	NA	TRBJ2-3	NA	TGTGCCAGCAGTGTGGGCGCGAGTGCAGATGGGGATACGCAGTATTTT	CASSVGASADGDTQYF
TRBV7-9	NA	TRBJ2-1	NA	TGTGCCAGCAGCCGATTTTCCTCGAGCTCCTACAATGAGCAGTTCTTC	CASSRFSSSSYNEQFF
TRBV2	TRBD1	TRBJ1-2	NA	TGTGCCAGCGCCGGGGACGACCGGGACAGAGGCTACACCTTC	CASAGDDRDRGYTF
TRBV25-1	TRBD2	TRBJ2-1	NA	TGTGCCAGCAGTGAATTGGCGGGGGGCTCCTACAATGAGCAGTTCTTC	CASSELAGGSYNEQFF
TRBV7-2	TRBD1	TRBJ2-1	NA	TGTGCCAGCAGCCCGCCCGGGACAGGTTACAATGAGCAGTTCTTC	CASSPPGTGYNEQFF
TRBV6-5	NA	TRBJ1-5	NA	TGTGCCAGCAGTTACTCACAGGCAAGCAATCAGCCCCAGCATTTT	CASSYSQASNQPQHF
TRBV7-6	TRBD2	TRBJ2-3	NA	TGTGCCAGCAGCTTAGCCGGGGGGAGGGGCACAGATACGCAGTATTTT	CASSLAGGRGTDTQYF
TRBV18	TRBD1	TRBJ1-2	NA	TGTGCCAGCTCACCACTCGGACAGGGTTGGGGCTACACCTTC	CASSPLGQGWGYTF
TRBV11-1	TRBD1	TRBJ2-7	once	TGTGCCAGCAGCCCCGGGACAGTTGCCGAGCAGTACTTC	CASSPGTVAEQYF
TRBV29-1	TRBD1	TRBJ2-7	few	TGCAGCGTTCAAGGACAGGATTCCTACGAGCAGTACTTC	CSVQGQDSYEQYF
TRBV11-2	NA	TRBJ1-1	NA	TGTGCCAGCAGCCCCCCCCTAAACACTGAAGCTTTCTTT	CASSPPLNTEAFF
TRBV7-2	TRBD2	TRBJ2-7	once	TGTGCCAGCAGGCGAGTAGCGGGGCCCCCCGAGCAGTACTTC	CASRRVAGPPEQYF
TRBV7-3	NA	TRBJ2-2	NA	TGTGCCAGCAGCGGCCGGGACTCAATCACCGGGGAGCTGTTTTTT	CASSGRDSITGELFF
TRBV7-2	TRBD1	TRBJ2-1	once	TGTGCCAGCAGCGTCACCGGGACAGGGGCGGGTGAGCAGTTCTTC	CASSVTGTGAGEQFF
TRBV12-3/TRBV12-4	NA	TRBJ1-1	NA	TGTGCCAGCCAGGGTTTGACTGAAGCTTTCTTT	CASQGLTEAFF
TRBV30	NA	TRBJ1-1	once	TGTGCCGCTCGAGGCAGGGGCCGGACTGAAGCTTTCTTT	CAARGRGRTEAFF
TRBV27	TRBD1	TRBJ2-7	NA	TGTGCCAGCAGCCAACCGGGACAGGGTACCTACGAGCAGTACTTC	CASSQPGQGTYEQYF
TRBV28	TRBD1	TRBJ1-2	NA	TGTGCCAGCAGTCCCTCGGCTGGACAGGGTGATGGCTACACCTTC	CASSPSAGQGDGYTF
TRBV7-3	TRBD1	TRBJ1-1	NA	TGTGCCAGCAGCCCAACGACAGGGCGGAACACTGAAGCTTTCTTT	CASSPTTGRNTEAFF
TRBV4-2	NA	TRBJ1-2	few	TGTGCCAGCAGCCAAGCAGGGTCGAGCTATGGCTACACCTTC	CASSQAGSSYGYTF
TRBV2	TRBD2	TRBJ2-7	once	TGTGCCAGCAGGAGCAGACTAGCGGGAGGGTCCTACGAGCAGTACTTC	CASRSRLAGGSYEQYF
TRBV9	NA	TRBJ2-7	few	TGTGCCAGCAGCGCCCACGGACTAGGGGGTTTGGAGCAGTACTTC	CASSAHGLGGLEQYF
TRBV11-3	TRBD2	TRBJ2-3	once	TGTGCCAGCAGCCCGACCAGCGGGGTGGATACGCAGTATTTT	CASSPTSGVDTQYF
TRBV19	NA	TRBJ2-6	NA	TGTGCCAGTAGTATCTTACAAGCGGCTGGGGCCAACGTCCTGACTTTC	CASSILQAAGANVLTF
TRBV27	NA	TRBJ1-5	NA	TGTGCCAGCAGTTTAGGGTACAGGGAGCCCCAGCATTTT	CASSLGYREPQHF
TRBV29-1	NA	TRBJ2-7	NA	TGCAGCGTTGGACTATCCCTGGACTACGAGCAGTACTTC	CSVGLSLDYEQYF
TRBV29-1	NA	TRBJ2-7	NA	TGCAGCGTTGATGACAGTGCCTACGAGCAGTACTTC	CSVDDSAYEQYF
TRBV6-6	TRBD1	TRBJ1-2	NA	TGTGCCAGCACCCGAGGACAGGGGAAGGGCTATGGCTACACCTTC	CASTRGQGKGYGYTF
TRBV5-1	TRBD1	TRBJ2-3	NA	TGCGCCAGCAGCCAGCAGGACAGGGGGGTAGATACGCAGTATTTT	CASSQQDRGVDTQYF
TRBV10-3	TRBD1	TRBJ2-2	once	TGTGCCAGTTCGCAGGGGGAGCGAGGTCCCGGGGAGCTGTTTTTT	CASSQGERGPGELFF
TRBV28	TRBD1	TRBJ2-1	NA	TGTGCCAGCAGTCAGGGGGCGCGGAATGAGCAGTTCTTC	CASSQGARNEQFF
TRBV19	TRBD2	TRBJ2-3	once	TGTGCCGCAAGCTGGGCGGGGGGCACAGATACGCAGTATTTT	CAASWAGGTDTQYF
TRBV2	TRBD1	TRBJ1-5	NA	TGTGCCAGCAGAGACCGGACAGGGGGCAATCAGCCCCAGCATTTT	CASRDRTGGNQPQHF
TRBV18	TRBD1	TRBJ2-2	NA	TGTGCCAGCTCACCACGGCAGGGGGCAGGCACCGGGGAGCTGTTTTTT	CASSPRQGAGTGELFF
TRBV6-1	NA	TRBJ1-4	NA	TGTGCCAGCAGTGAAATGGGTGTCGGGGGAGGGAAACTGTTTTTT	CASSEMGVGGGKLFF
TRBV5-1	TRBD1	TRBJ1-3	NA	TGCGCCAGCAGCCAGCAGGGGGGCGCTGGAAACACCATATATTTT	CASSQQGGAGNTIYF